This T cell receptor beta chain was documented in a study of cytomegalovirus exposure and HLA in healthy donors. CDR3 length: 19 residues. The V and J ends lost 4 bases and 0 bases respectively, with 26 bases between them. Germline CDR1 is SGHRS and CDR2 is YFSETQ. Primers for the PCR totalled 60 Vbeta and 13 Jbeta. This table comes from immunoSEQ multiplex PCR, and its TCRdb copy is limited to in-frame clones, with some not included. The sample has tens of thousands of clones, over 55% seen once; the top ten hold under 8%. This TCR was recovered from a woman aged 25 to 39 in good health and CMV-seronegative. Material for sequencing was PBMCs. V is TRBV5-1 and J is TRBJ2-7, with TRBD1 as a possible D gene (6 bases). Here the CDR3 reads CASSPFLMPGHKSSYEQYF. The CDR3 DNA follows: TGCGCCAGCAGCCCATTCTTGATGCCGGGACACAAATCCTCCTACGAGCAGTACTTC.